The present T cell receptor (beta chain) was sequenced within a study of T-cell memory formation after mild COVID-19. Each CDR3 protein gets one entry after TCRdb re-called the 5' RACE reads with MiXCR. The table lists approximately 570,000 distinct CDR3 sequences, approximately 18% of them singletons. This clonotype was seen a few times. The length of the CDR3 is 14 residues. Trimming took off 5 bases at V and 2 bases at J, with 10 bases between the two ends. The V gene's germline CDR1 is KGHDR and CDR2 SFDVKD. This chain links TRBV24-1 with TRBJ2-3, with TRBD2 as a possible D gene (6 bases). The TCR comes from an adult woman who had mild COVID-19 (a few samples of this study predate the infection). Cell type and time point are not known. Sequencing used PBMCs or a T cell subset sorted from them (not recorded which). In nucleotides, the CDR3 is TGTGCCACCAGTGTCGGAGGGAACACAGATACGCAGTATTTT. Its protein product is CATSVGGNTDTQYF.